This T cell receptor beta chain was observed in a study of T-cell reconstitution after alpha-beta-depleted transplantation in children. Trimming left V 4 bases short and J 5 bases short, with 21 bases between. Per germline, CDR1 SGHRS and CDR2 YFSETQ. The CDR3 loop spans 16 amino acids. Unique molecular identifiers were incorporated during preparation of the TCRbeta library. TCRdb processed the PCR reads anew with MiXCR; each CDR3 protein has one entry. Among about 900,000 distinct CDR3 sequences listed, roughly 29% were seen once. Whole-study results and caveats: The authors attributed T-cell counts and diversity one year after transplant mostly to newly produced T cells. In patients about two months after transplant, alpha-beta T cells reportedly arose from several hundred expanded graft clones. TCRbeta diversity was high at day 60 in some patients (a result of surviving recipient T cells and thymic progenitors).

Of note for this clonotype: Its antigen remains unknown.

This TCR was sampled from a boy under three years old who had a stem cell transplant for SCID, so the T cells may come from the graft donor. The sequences come from PBMCs, mostly from graft donor cells, collected 360 days after TCRalphabeta/CD19-depleted stem cell transplant. This chain connects TRBV5-1 to TRBJ1-1; D not resolved. In DNA form, the CDR3 reads TGCGCCAGCAGCCCGCAAATCACGGAGGCAGGAACTGAAGCTTTCTTT. This sequence encodes CASSPQITEAGTEAFF.